This T cell receptor beta chain was captured by sequencing in a study of T-cell memory formation after mild COVID-19. The study, taken as a whole, reports: Researchers found some responding clones in pre-infection memory, a sign that cross-reactive memory joined. The study found balanced CD4/CD8 in clones contracting day 15 to 85 and a CD4+ lean in later expanders.

This CDR3 spans 13 amino acids. Germline loops: CDR1 MNHEY, CDR2 SMNVEV (reference sequence). Trimming took off 2 bases at V and 6 bases at J, with 10 bases between the two ends. Barcoded TCR alpha and TCR beta cDNA libraries with UMIs came from 5'RACE using constant-segment primers. MiXCR was run by TCRdb on the 5' RACE reads, yielding one entry per CDR3 protein. The sample lists 250,000 or so distinct CDR3 sequences, roughly 18% seen once, with around 23% in the top ten. Concerning this clonotype: Antigen: not known.

Sequenced: PBMCs or a T cell subset sorted from them (not recorded which). The TCR comes from a man between 18 and 29 years old who had mild COVID-19 (a few samples of this study predate the infection). Cell type and time point are not known. V is TRBV27 and J is TRBJ1-2, with D unresolved. The CDR3 nucleotides read TGTGCCAGCAGTTTAGGCCACAGAGATGGCTACACCTTC. As protein: CASSLGHRDGYTF.